The text below deals with one T cell receptor (beta chain). Antigen: not known. The sample originates from a study of OX40 agonist ivuxolimab in advanced cancers. Study-level background: Patients' therapy was ivuxolimab, an antibody that acts as an agonist of OX40 (CD134).

Assay used: immunoSEQ multiplex PCR; TCRdb lists only in-frame clones, some missing. The data contain around 98,000 clones, approximately 90% of them seen just once; the ten biggest clones take up 0.5%. Study-wide findings and caveats: CD8+ T cells averaged more expanded clones than CD4+.

This CDR3 has 12 residues. The V and J ends lost 4 bases and 8 bases respectively, with 11 bases between them. From germline, CDR1 is LNHDA and CDR2 SQIVND (reference sequence). The chain employs TRBV19 and TRBJ1-2; D gene unclear. This TCR derives from an adult with an advanced solid tumor such as melanoma, head and neck, liver or kidney cancer. The sample here was CD4+ or CD8+ T cells sorted from blood, taken in a trial of the OX40 agonist ivuxolimab. In nucleotides, the CDR3 is TGTGCCAGTAGTACCGACTATCGGGGCTACACCTTC. Residues: CASSTDYRGYTF.